Sequencing of this T cell receptor beta chain was carried out in a study of T-cell reconstitution after alpha-beta-depleted transplantation in children. Study-level points and caveats: Fresh T-cell production supplied most of the T-cell counts and diversity seen one year after transplant.

CDR3 size: 15 residues. V dropped 6 bases and J dropped 1 base, with 14 bases sitting between them. A TCRbeta library incorporating unique molecular identifiers was prepared. TCRdb analysed the PCR reads with MiXCR anew, one entry per CDR3 protein. This sample has hundreds of thousands of distinct CDR3 sequences, with more than 9% found just once. This clonotype showed up many times. Its matching antigen is unknown. This TCR was sampled from a male patient between 2 and 15 years old who had a stem cell transplant for chronic granulomatous disease, so the T cells may come from the graft donor. The chain carries TRBV12-3 or TRBV12-4 and TRBJ2-3; no clear D gene. Here the sequenced sample was peripheral blood, taken 180 days after TCRalphabeta/CD19-depleted stem cell transplant. CDR3 residues: CASSTRLGGTDTQYF. In DNA, the CDR3 is TGTGCCAGCAGCACTCGGTTGGGTGGCACAGATACGCAGTATTTT.